Described below is a single T cell receptor (beta chain) sequence and its context. Its target is unknown. This record belongs to a study of PD-1 blockade in classical Hodgkin lymphoma. Study-level results: Significant TCR diversity gains by C4D1 occurred in CD4+ but not CD8+ cells. Newly diagnosed patients were said to have less baseline TCR diversity than healthy donors did. Prior to therapy, complete responders displayed diversity much like that of newly diagnosed patients.

There are 13 residues in the CDR3. The V gene lost 7 bases and the J gene lost 4 bases, with 13 bases spanning the gap. CDR1 and CDR2 (germline): SEHNR, FQNEAQ (reference sequence). All the patients suffered relapse after autologous stem cell transplantation, and brentuximab vedotin exposure differed. Clones were sequenced by immunoSEQ multiplex PCR, and TCRdb holds only the in-frame ones, with some missing. There are 15,000 to 20,000 clones in the sample; 79% occur only once, and 18% lies in the top ten. The sequence was collected from a human donor with classical Hodgkin lymphoma. This specimen was peripheral blood mononuclear cells (PBMCs), taken before the second cycle of nivolumab. This chain uses TRBV7-9 with TRBJ1-1; D ambiguous. The CDR3 loop is CASTAQGSTEAFF. The CDR3 bases are TGTGCCAGCACCGCACAAGGAAGCACTGAAGCTTTCTTT.